Shown below are 29 T cell receptor beta chains from a single sample sequenced in a study of T-cell memory formation after mild COVID-19. One entry per CDR3 protein results from TCRdb running MiXCR on the 5' RACE reads. This table holds fewer than 450,000 distinct CDR3 sequences, 20% to 30% found once. The sequencing input was PBMCs or a T cell subset sorted from them (not recorded which). The receptors were sampled from an adult woman who had mild COVID-19 (a few samples of this study predate the infection). Cell type and time point are not known.

The V and J genes are TRBV12-3 or TRBV12-4 and TRBJ1-1; D ambiguous. This CDR3 spans 15 amino acids. V lost 3 bases and J lost 2, with 13 bases in between. CDR3: CASSFSQTENTEAFF. CDR3 coding DNA: TGTGCCAGCAGTTTTTCCCAGACTGAAAACACTGAAGCTTTCTTT.

This clonotype was seen only a few times. This chain links TRBV7-9 with TRBJ1-3; perhaps TRBD1 as D (5 bases). This CDR3 comprises 15 residues. Germline CDR1 is SEHNR and CDR2 is FQNEAQ (reference sequence). Trimming removed 7 bases from V and 3 bases from J, with 16 bases in between. The CDR3 sequence is CASKGQGESGNTIYF. CDR3 DNA sequence: TGTGCCAGCAAAGGGCAAGGGGAAAGTGGAAACACCATATATTTT. Full variable domain (rest looked up from reference TRBV7-9 and TRBJ1-3): DTGVSQNPRHKITKRGQNVTFRCDPISEHNRLYWYRQTLGQGPEFLTYFQNEAQLEKSRLLSDRFSAERPKGSFSTLEIQRTEQGDSAMYLCASKGQGESGNTIYFGEGSWLTVV.

This sequence joins TRBV10-3 and TRBJ2-7, with 9 bases fitting TRBD1. The J segment lost 6 bases and the V segment lost 4 bases, leaving 7 bases of the junction unmatched. This CDR3 is built from 14 residues. Germline CDR1 reads ENHRY; CDR2 reads SYGVKD. CDR3 region: CAISGGTGYGEQYF. CDR3 nucleotide sequence: TGTGCCATCAGTGGGGGGACAGGGTACGGCGAGCAGTACTTC.

This chain joins TRBV15 and TRBJ1-6, with unresolved D. The germline V gene has CDR1 LNHNV and CDR2 YYDKDF (reference sequence). The CDR3 loop spans 17 amino acids. The V end was cut by 1 base, the J end by 11 bases, with 21 bases between. The CDR3 is CATSRVMARNLGTPLHF. The CDR3 DNA reads TGTGCCACCAGCAGAGTAATGGCCCGGAATCTCGGGACACCCCTCCACTTT.

The CDR3 nucleotides read TGTGCCAGCAGCTTAGATCTTCGAGGCTACAATGAGCAGTTCTTC. Protein sequence: CASSLDLRGYNEQFF. V usage is TRBV11-3 and J usage is TRBJ2-1; D ambiguous. Germline loops: CDR1 SGHNT, CDR2 YENEEA. The CDR3 has 15 residues. The V end was cut by 0 bases, the J end by 3 bases, with 9 bases between.

This clonotype was recorded a few times. V usage is TRBV7-2 and J usage is TRBJ2-1; 10 bases map to TRBD2. The trim removed 5 bases at V and 7 bases at J, leaving 11 bases unmatched. CDR3 length: 16 amino acids. Germline V gene sequence: CDR1 SGHTA, CDR2 FQGNSA. The CDR3 loop reads CASSLQAGGPRNEQFF. The DNA of the CDR3 is TGTGCCAGCAGCCTACAAGCGGGAGGGCCCCGAAATGAGCAGTTCTTC.

Note on this clonotype: The junction and the germline gene differ at one end; a read error may be behind it. The chain couples TRBV12-3 or TRBV12-4 to TRBJ1-5, with 8 bases aligning to TRBD1. This CDR3 region has 22 residues. Written as DNA, the CDR3 is TGTGCCAGCAGTTTAACCCCCAAACAGACAGGGGCGAGGGTGTATAGCAATCAGCCACAGCATTTT. This sequence encodes CASSLTPKQTGARVYSNQPQHF.

The gene calls are TRBV19 and TRBJ2-3, with D perhaps given as TRBD1 or TRBD2 (6 bases each). This CDR3 has 14 residues. Trimming took off 7 bases at V and 3 bases at J, with 14 bases between the two ends. In germline, CDR1 is LNHDA, CDR2 SQIVND (reference sequence). CDR3 in DNA: TGTGCCAGTACCCCCCGGGGGACAACAGATACGCAGTATTTT. This encodes CASTPRGTTDTQYF.

The chain carries TRBV20-1 and TRBJ1-1, with TRBD1 matching 7 bases. CDR3 length: 14 amino acids. V shed 4 bases, J shed 0 bases, and the junction held 5 bases outside the gene matches. Germline CDR1 reads DFQATT; CDR2 reads SNEGSKA (reference sequence). The CDR3 DNA sequence: TGCAGTGCTATGAGGACAGGTATGAACACTGAAGCTTTCTTT. Translation: CSAMRTGMNTEAFF.

The chain employs TRBV7-8 and TRBJ2-3; 10 bases align to TRBD2. Germline V CDR1 and CDR2: SGHVS, FQNEAQ. With 0 bases clipped from V and 6 bases from J, the junction kept 6 bases outside the gene matches. This CDR3 has 16 residues. CDR3 region: CASSLARLAGDDTQYF. DNA for the CDR3: TGTGCCAGCAGCTTAGCTCGGCTAGCGGGAGACGATACGCAGTATTTT.

This sequence joins TRBV2 and TRBJ2-1, with TRBD2 matching over 14 bases. The trim removed 7 bases at V and 2 bases at J, leaving 7 bases unmatched. CDR1 is SNHLY and CDR2 is FYNNEI in the germline V gene. This CDR3 is built from 17 residues. The CDR3 bases are TGTGCCAGCAAAGGGACTAGCGGGGGTTCGACCTACAATGAGCAGTTCTTC. Protein product: CASKGTSGGSTYNEQFF.

This chain connects TRBV7-2 to TRBJ2-7; D not resolved. CDR3 length equals 15 residues. Trimming pared 6 bases from V and 0 bases from J, leaving 15 bases between. Germline loops: CDR1 SGHTA, CDR2 FQGNSA. This CDR3 is CASSPQWAASYEQYF. As DNA, the CDR3 is TGTGCCAGCAGTCCTCAGTGGGCGGCCTCCTACGAGCAGTACTTC.

The sample holds a few counts of this clonotype. This sequence joins TRBV29-1 and TRBJ2-7, with 7 bases aligning to TRBD1. Looked up from germline, CDR1 is SQVTM and CDR2 is ANQGSEA. The CDR3 is 13 amino acids. V shed 4 bases, J shed 1 base, and the junction held 4 bases outside the gene matches. CDR3 region: CSVGRTGSYEQYF. In DNA, the CDR3 is TGCAGCGTTGGACGGACAGGATCCTACGAGCAGTACTTC.

The gene calls are TRBV12-3 or TRBV12-4 and TRBJ1-2, with 8 bases identical to TRBD1. The CDR3 extends over 15 amino acids. V lost 6 bases, J lost 6 bases, and 12 bases stayed unmatched. The CDR3 region has the DNA TGTGCCAGCAGCTCGGGACAGGCCTTCGCGAATGGCTACACCTTC. Protein product: CASSSGQAFANGYTF.

This clonotype was found a few times. The V and J genes are TRBV4-3 and TRBJ2-5, with D perhaps given as TRBD1 or TRBD2 (5 bases each). The CDR3 is made up of 14 amino acids. V lost 0 bases and J 4 bases, leaving 9 bases between the germline ends. Germline V CDR1 and CDR2: LGHNA, YSLEER. CDR3 bases: TGCGCCAGCAGCCAAGATGGTGGGGGAGAGACCCAGTACTTC. Translated, it gives CASSQDGGGETQYF.

This clonotype was found a few times. The rearrangement links TRBV29-1 to TRBJ2-7; 9 nucleotides align to TRBD2. In germline, CDR1 is SQVTM, CDR2 ANQGSEA. J gave up 2 bases and V 3 bases, and 14 bases lay outside the gene matches. This CDR3 contains 17 residues. The CDR3 loop is CSVERLAISGSPYEQYF. As DNA, the CDR3 is TGCAGCGTTGAGAGACTGGCGATTAGCGGGAGTCCCTACGAGCAGTACTTC.

This rearrangement joins TRBV2 to TRBJ1-4; D remains unclear. Germline V gene lookup returns CDR1 SNHLY and CDR2 FYNNEI. With 4 bases removed from V and 13 bases from J, the gap between germline ends came to 10 bases. This CDR3 contains 11 residues. CDR3 DNA: TGTGCCAGCAGTGTGAAAGTCGTACTGTTTTTT. This sequence encodes CASSVKVVLFF. Based on the CDR3 plus reference TRBV2 and TRBJ1-4, the full variable domain is EPEVTQTPSHQVTQMGQEVILRCVPISNHLYFYWYRQILGQKVEFLVSFYNNEISEKSEIFDDQFSVERPDGSNFTLKIRSTKLEDSAMYFCASSVKVVLFFGSGTQLSVL.

In this sample, this clonotype turned up a few times. Written as DNA, the CDR3 is TGTGCCAGCAGGGACAGGGGTTATGGCTACACCTTC. It is translated as CASRDRGYGYTF. The V and J genes are TRBV12-3 or TRBV12-4 and TRBJ1-2, with 9 bases identical to TRBD1. With V trimmed by 6 bases and J by 5 bases, 1 base remained unmatched. The length of the CDR3 is 12 residues.

The chain combines TRBV27 with TRBJ2-3; 12 bases fit TRBD2. The ends lost 4 bases at V and 4 bases at J; junction bases unmatched: 12. This CDR3 has 18 residues. Germline-derived CDR1 and CDR2 are MNHEY and SMNVEV (reference sequence). Here the CDR3 reads CASSSIRRLAGESDTQYF. CDR3 bases: TGTGCCAGCAGTTCCATACGCCGACTAGCGGGGGAGTCAGATACGCAGTATTTT.

The chain is built from TRBV30 and TRBJ2-1; D possibly uses TRBD1 or TRBD2 (6 bases each). CDR1 is GTSNPN and CDR2 is SVGIG in the germline V gene (reference sequence). The length of the CDR3 is 14 residues. Trimming removed 0 bases from V and 8 bases from J, with 14 bases in between. The CDR3 DNA follows: TGTGCCTGGAGTGTAGGGGGGATGCCCGATGAGCAGTTCTTC. This encodes CAWSVGGMPDEQFF.

V and J are TRBV2 and TRBJ2-7, with D perhaps assigned TRBD1 or TRBD2 (6 bases each). Deletions cut 2 bases from V and 3 bases from J, with 8 bases between. Per the germline V gene, CDR1 is SNHLY and CDR2 is FYNNEI. The CDR3 sequence is 13 residues long. The CDR3 DNA follows: TGTGCCAGCAGTGAACGGGGGCTCTACGAGCAGTACTTC. The encoded protein is CASSERGLYEQYF.

This clonotype was found a few times. This sequence joins TRBV29-1 and TRBJ1-1; D gene uncertain. Germline V gives CDR1 SQVTM, CDR2 ANQGSEA. V was pared by 7 bases and J by 4 bases, with 10 bases between. The CDR3 runs to 11 residues. The CDR3 region has the DNA TGCAGCGCCCTGACGGGCACTGAAGCTTTCTTT. Translation gives CSALTGTEAFF.

The chain employs TRBV12-3 or TRBV12-4 and TRBJ1-5; D remains unclear. The length of the CDR3 is 12 residues. Trimming shortened V by 10 bases and J by 6 bases, and 13 bases separated the two germline ends. CDR3 in DNA: TGTGCCAACGGAGACGGGGTTCAGCCCCAGCATTTT. Translation gives CANGDGVQPQHF.

The V call is TRBV20-1, the J call TRBJ1-2; possibly TRBD1 for D (6 bases). Trimming stripped 0 bases from V and 8 bases from J, with 13 bases between. The germline V gene encodes CDR1 DFQATT and CDR2 SNEGSKA (reference sequence). This CDR3 region has 13 residues. For the CDR3, the DNA is TGCAGTGCTAGAGATCAGGGGCGGCTCGGCTACACCTTC. This codes for CSARDQGRLGYTF.

This clonotype was counted only a few times. The chain recombines TRBV12-3 or TRBV12-4 with TRBJ2-5, with D perhaps TRBD1 (5 bases). V shed 4 bases and J shed 5 bases, with 11 bases lying between them. The CDR3 contains 13 residues. The CDR3: CASSSQGLETQYF. Written as DNA, the CDR3 is TGTGCCAGCAGTTCGCAGGGATTGGAGACCCAGTACTTC.

In its sample, this clonotype was seen a few times. CDR3: CATSDPTGTGVRETQYF. The DNA for the CDR3 is TGTGCCACCAGTGACCCTACCGGGACAGGGGTTCGAGAGACCCAGTACTTC. The chain couples TRBV24-1 to TRBJ2-5; TRBD1 agrees at 10 bases. CDR1 and CDR2 from the germline V gene are KGHDR and SFDVKD. The V gene end was trimmed by 4 bases and the J gene end by 4 bases; junction bases not matched to a gene: 11. The CDR3 contains 17 residues.

The chain has TRBV12-3 or TRBV12-4 and TRBJ2-5; D not resolved. The CDR3 sequence is 12 residues long. Trimming took off 4 bases at V and 8 bases at J, with 11 bases between the two ends. The CDR3: CASSSHTSTQYF. CDR3 sequence (DNA): TGTGCCAGCAGTTCCCATACGTCCACCCAGTACTTC.

The chain links TRBV20-1 to TRBJ2-7; 9 bases line up with TRBD2. The germline gives CDR1 DFQATT, CDR2 SNEGSKA (reference sequence). This CDR3 contains 18 residues. V lost 0 bases to trimming and J lost 6 bases; unmatched junction nucleotides: 18. Written as DNA, the CDR3 is TGCAGTGCTAGAGAGTCCCCCTTGCTCCCGGGAGCGGGGGGCGAGCAGTACTTC. As protein: CSARESPLLPGAGGEQYF.

This sequence joins TRBV6-5 and TRBJ1-2, with 10 bases aligning to TRBD1. CDR3 length: 16 residues. Germline values: CDR1 MNHEY, CDR2 SVGAGI. With V trimmed by 5 bases and J by 0 bases, 6 bases remained unmatched. CDR3 coding DNA: TGTGCCAGCAGTCGCCGGGACAGGGGCTCTAACTATGGCTACACCTTC. This encodes CASSRRDRGSNYGYTF.